The present T cell receptor (beta chain) was sequenced within a study of beta chain features in type 1 diabetes. Study-wide points: A cDNA-based sequencing approach could over-represent cells with high TCR expression.

The authors reverse transcribed all of the isolated RNA, so sequencing captured expressed TCRB transcripts. Method: immunoSEQ multiplex PCR; TCRdb's copy keeps in-frame clones and lacks some. Here the sample spans about 160,000 clones, over 7.5% being singletons. This clone has a handful of counts. The antigen is unknown. CDR3 length: 13 residues. The germline V gene encodes CDR1 SGHTA and CDR2 FQGNSA. V lost 4 bases and J lost 7, with 10 bases in between. The rearrangement links TRBV7-2 to TRBJ2-2; tentative D call: TRBD2 (6 bases). The TCR originated in a woman younger than 35 in good health. The material sequenced was central memory CD4+ T cells from blood. The DNA of the CDR3 is TGTGCCAGCAGCTCCTCCGGGGGCGGGGAGCTGTTTTTT. Its protein is CASSSSGGGELFF.